Each of the 23 T cell receptor beta chains below was sequenced from the same sample in a study of T cell changes during pregnancy in multiple sclerosis. Sequencing used immunoSEQ multiplex PCR; TCRdb keeps in-frame clones, though not all of them. The sample carries tens of thousands of clones, around nine tenths recorded once. Specimen: CD4+ T cells from peripheral blood mononuclear cells, collected before pregnancy. The receptor set was obtained from a female donor with multiple sclerosis, enrolled in a pregnancy study.

The rearrangement uses TRBV5-1 and TRBJ2-3; 13 bases line up with TRBD2. The CDR3 length is 16 residues. The V gene end was trimmed by 4 bases and the J gene end by 5 bases; junction bases not matched to a gene: 7. The germline gives CDR1 SGHRS, CDR2 YFSETQ. The CDR3 sequence is CASSAGLAGSLDTQYF. The CDR3 DNA sequence: TGCGCCAGCAGCGCGGGACTAGCGGGATCTTTAGATACGCAGTATTTT.

This clone was observed a single time. This sequence joins TRBV19 and TRBJ1-4; D is perhaps TRBD1 (5 bases). Trimming removed 2 bases from V and 1 base from J, with 5 bases in between. CDR3 size: 14 residues. Germline CDR1 is LNHDA and CDR2 is SQIVND (reference sequence). The CDR3 DNA reads as TGTGCCAGTAGTATACAGGGAACTAATGAAAAACTGTTTTTT. This translates into CASSIQGTNEKLFF.

The chain is built from TRBV6-5 and TRBJ1-2, with 12 nucleotides matching TRBD1. The CDR3 is 15 residues long. With 6 bases clipped from V and 0 bases from J, the junction kept 2 bases outside the gene matches. The germline V gene has CDR1 MNHEY and CDR2 SVGAGI. CDR3 DNA: TGTGCCAGCAGGGGACAGGGGGCGCCTAACTATGGCTACACCTTC. Amino acid sequence: CASRGQGAPNYGYTF.

The sample holds one count of this clone. The V call is TRBV5-1, the J call TRBJ2-2; D not resolved. V lost 4 bases and J lost 1, with 8 bases in between. Germline V CDR1 and CDR2: SGHRS, YFSETQ. This CDR3 comprises 14 residues. The CDR3 is CASSPARNTGELFF. The CDR3 bases are TGCGCCAGCAGCCCCGCGAGGAACACCGGGGAGCTGTTTTTT.

The CDR3 is CASSPELNRGYTF. DNA for the CDR3: TGTGCCAGCAGCCCCGAACTTAATCGGGGCTACACCTTC. The chain combines TRBV28 with TRBJ1-2, with D unresolved. Germline CDR1 MDHEN, CDR2 SYDVKM. Trimming cost V 6 bases and J 8 bases, with 16 bases left between them. The CDR3 runs 13 residues.

The rearrangement joins TRBV10-3 to TRBJ2-4; D uncertain. The V and J ends lost 0 bases and 0 bases respectively, with 12 bases between them. CDR3 size: 17 residues. CDR1 is ENHRY, CDR2 SYGVKD, per germline. CDR3 sequence: CAISESVELLAKNIQYF. Written as DNA, the CDR3 is TGTGCCATCAGTGAGTCTGTGGAACTACTAGCCAAAAACATTCAGTACTTC.

The CDR3 DNA reads TGCAGCGTCCGGACAGGGAACAATCAGCCCCAGCATTTT. Translating gives CSVRTGNNQPQHF. The V call is TRBV29-1, the J call TRBJ1-5; 8 bases match TRBD1. The CDR3 spans 13 residues. CDR1 and CDR2 (germline): SQVTM, ANQGSEA. V was pared by 6 bases and J by 3 bases, with 4 bases of the junction left unmatched. Drawing the rest from reference TRBV29-1 and TRBJ1-5, the complete variable domain is SAVISQKPSRDICQRGTSLTIQCQVDSQVTMMFWYRQQPGQSLTLIATANQGSEATYESGFVIDKFPISRPNLTFSTLTVSNMSPEDSSIYLCSVRTGNNQPQHFGDGTRLSIL.

V and J are TRBV7-8 and TRBJ2-7, with D unclear. Germline V lookup: CDR1 SGHVS, CDR2 FQNEAQ. Between the trimmed V and J ends, which lost 2 bases and 3 bases, there was a span of 8 bases. CDR3 size: 13 residues. CDR3 residues: CASSLRGFYEQYF. The CDR3 nucleotides are TGTGCCAGCAGCTTACGAGGCTTCTACGAGCAGTACTTC.

This chain joins TRBV7-9 and TRBJ2-1; D perhaps matches TRBD1 (5 bases). V was clipped by 1 base and J by 7 bases, with 20 bases between them. The CDR3 has 17 amino acids. Germline CDR1 reads SEHNR; CDR2 reads FQNEAQ (reference sequence). The CDR3 protein is CASSLESTGRVGNEQFF. DNA for the CDR3: TGTGCCAGCAGCTTAGAAAGTACGGGCAGGGTGGGGAATGAGCAGTTCTTC.

This sequence joins TRBV5-1 and TRBJ1-2, with 11 bases aligning to TRBD1. The CDR3 runs to 16 residues. Per germline, CDR1 SGHRS and CDR2 YFSETQ. The J segment lost 2 bases and the V segment lost 4 bases, leaving 7 bases of the junction unmatched. The CDR3 protein is CASSRIRDRGNYGYTF. CDR3 in DNA: TGCGCCAGCAGCCGAATCCGGGACAGGGGGAACTATGGCTACACCTTC.

The V call is TRBV30, the J call TRBJ1-1; D is ambiguous. The CDR3 consists of 13 residues. The V end lost 0 bases, the J end lost 1 base, and 6 bases lay between the germline ends. Per germline, CDR1 GTSNPN and CDR2 SVGIG (reference sequence). The CDR3, as DNA: TGTGCCTGGAGTGTAACACAGAACACTGAAGCTTTCTTT. Its protein is CAWSVTQNTEAFF.

The rearrangement joins TRBV7-2 to TRBJ2-1; 10 bases map to TRBD1. The CDR3 is made up of 18 amino acids. Trimming at V came to 4 bases and at J to 6 bases, leaving 15 bases not matched to a gene. From germline, CDR1 is SGHTA and CDR2 FQGNSA. The DNA for the CDR3 is TGTGCCAGCAGCTCGCCTCGTCCGGGACAGGGGATGGGCAATGAGCAGTTCTTC. Protein sequence: CASSSPRPGQGMGNEQFF.

The chain uses TRBV29-1 and TRBJ1-1; 8 bases are a match to TRBD1. The CDR3 length is 14 residues. J gave up 1 base and V 5 bases, and 6 bases lay outside the gene matches. From germline, CDR1 is SQVTM and CDR2 ANQGSEA. This CDR3 reads CSVRTGPRNTEAFF. For the CDR3, the DNA is TGCAGCGTTCGGACAGGGCCCAGGAACACTGAAGCTTTCTTT.

The gene calls are TRBV5-5 and TRBJ1-3; weak D call: TRBD1 (5 bases). Germline-derived CDR1 and CDR2 are SGHKS and YYEKEE (reference sequence). This CDR3 has 17 amino acids. Trimming removed 4 bases at V and 0 bases at J, with 17 bases between. CDR3 protein: CASSERQIISSGNTIYF. In DNA form, the CDR3 reads TGTGCCAGCAGCGAGAGACAGATCATAAGCTCTGGAAACACCATATATTTT.

V and J are TRBV15 and TRBJ2-1; 7 positions agree with TRBD1. This CDR3 contains 13 residues. CDR1 and CDR2 (germline): LNHNV, YYDKDF (reference sequence). J was trimmed by 13 bases and V by 3 bases; bases with no gene match: 9. The CDR3 nucleotides read TGTGCCACCAGCAGCACGATGGGACAGAGCCAGTTCTTC. Protein sequence: CATSSTMGQSQFF.

The chain combines TRBV27 with TRBJ1-1, with D maybe TRBD1 (5 bases). Looked up from germline, CDR1 is MNHEY and CDR2 is SMNVEV (reference sequence). The CDR3 totals 13 residues. The V end was cut by 3 bases, the J end by 7 bases, with 12 bases between. Here the CDR3 DNA reads TGTGCCAGCAGTTTCTCTATCGACAGTGAAGCTTTCTTT. The encoded protein is CASSFSIDSEAFF.

The chain links TRBV6-6 to TRBJ1-1; TRBD1 is a possible D gene (5 bases). The germline gives CDR1 MNHNY, CDR2 SVGAGI (reference sequence). CDR3 size: 13 residues. Trimming pared 0 bases from V and 7 bases from J, leaving 9 bases between. CDR3 amino acids: CASSYSGVVEAFF. In nucleotides, the CDR3 is TGTGCCAGCAGTTACTCAGGGGTAGTTGAAGCTTTCTTT.

The chain employs TRBV2 and TRBJ2-1, with D uncertain. CDR1 is SNHLY, CDR2 FYNNEI, per germline. CDR3 size: 15 residues. The ends were cut back, 9 bases at V and 1 base at J, with 16 bases in the middle. CDR3 nucleotide sequence: TGTGCCAGTCAAGGAGACCGTAGTTCCTACAATGAGCAGTTCTTC. It translates to CASQGDRSSYNEQFF.

V usage is TRBV7-9 and J usage is TRBJ2-7; possibly TRBD1 for D (6 bases). This CDR3 has 14 amino acids. CDR1 is SEHNR, CDR2 FQNEAQ, per germline (reference sequence). The germline V and J ends were trimmed by 5 bases and 4 bases, with 15 bases remaining between them. The CDR3 DNA is TGTGCCAGCAGCCGGGCGCAGGGGTCGTACGAGCAGTACTTC. It translates to CASSRAQGSYEQYF. The full variable domain, rest sourced from reference TRBV7-9 and TRBJ2-7, is DTGVSQNPRHKITKRGQNVTFRCDPISEHNRLYWYRQTLGQGPEFLTYFQNEAQLEKSRLLSDRFSAERPKGSFSTLEIQRTEQGDSAMYLCASSRAQGSYEQYFGPGTRLTVT.

This clone was found once. This sequence joins TRBV5-1 and TRBJ2-7; 11 nucleotides align to TRBD2. V shed 4 bases, J shed 2 bases, and the junction held 5 bases outside the gene matches. CDR1 SGHRS and CDR2 YFSETQ come from the germline V gene. CDR3 length: 15 amino acids. As DNA, the CDR3 is TGCGCCAGCAGCCCACTAGCGGGAGTGGCCTACGAGCAGTACTTC. Amino acids: CASSPLAGVAYEQYF.

The rearrangement uses TRBV19 and TRBJ1-5; the match to TRBD1 covers 11 bases. The V and J ends lost 3 bases and 10 bases, in that order; junction bases with no gene match: 14. CDR1 LNHDA and CDR2 SQIVND come from the germline V gene (reference sequence). The CDR3 consists of 17 residues. CDR3: CASSILLQGTGGDPQHF. In DNA, the CDR3 is TGTGCCAGTAGTATTTTGCTACAAGGGACAGGGGGAGACCCCCAGCATTTT.

The chain is built from TRBV15 and TRBJ1-4; 9 nucleotides align to TRBD1. This CDR3 spans 15 amino acids. V was clipped by 5 bases and J by 7 bases; unmatched bases: 8. CDR1 and CDR2 from the germline V gene are LNHNV and YYDKDF (reference sequence). The CDR3 protein is CATSRSDRGTEKLFF. The CDR3 bases are TGTGCCACCAGCCGATCAGACAGGGGGACTGAAAAACTGTTTTTT. Full variable domain (outside the CDR3, taken from reference TRBV15 and TRBJ1-4): DAMVIQNPRYQVTQFGKPVTLSCSQTLNHNVMYWYQQKSSQAPKLLFHYYDKDFNNEADTPDNFQSRRPNTSFCFLDIRSPGLGDTAMYLCATSRSDRGTEKLFFGSGTQLSVL.

The rearrangement links TRBV6-6 to TRBJ2-7; 16 nucleotides agree with TRBD2. There are 16 residues in the CDR3. Germline V CDR1 and CDR2: MNHNY, SVGAGI (reference sequence). Trimming at V came to 7 bases and at J to 2 bases, leaving 5 bases not matched to a gene. For the CDR3, the DNA is TGTGCCAGCACCGGGACTAGCGGGAGGGGGACCTACGAGCAGTACTTC. It encodes CASTGTSGRGTYEQYF.